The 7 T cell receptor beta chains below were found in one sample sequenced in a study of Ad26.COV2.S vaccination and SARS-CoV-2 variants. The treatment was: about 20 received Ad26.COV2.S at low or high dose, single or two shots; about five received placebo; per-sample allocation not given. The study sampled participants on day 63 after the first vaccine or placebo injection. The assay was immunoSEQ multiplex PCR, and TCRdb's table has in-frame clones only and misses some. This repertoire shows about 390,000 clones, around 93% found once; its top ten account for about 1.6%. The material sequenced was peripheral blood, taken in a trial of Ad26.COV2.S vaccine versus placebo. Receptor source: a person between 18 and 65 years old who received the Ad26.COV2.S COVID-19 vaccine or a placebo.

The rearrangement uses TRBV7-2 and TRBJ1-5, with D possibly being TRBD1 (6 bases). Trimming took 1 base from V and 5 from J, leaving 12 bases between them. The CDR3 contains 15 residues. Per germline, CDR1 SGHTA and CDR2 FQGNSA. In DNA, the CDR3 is TGTGCCAGCAGCTTAGTCGTTAGGGGGGATCAGCCCCAGCATTTT. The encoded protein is CASSLVVRGDQPQHF.

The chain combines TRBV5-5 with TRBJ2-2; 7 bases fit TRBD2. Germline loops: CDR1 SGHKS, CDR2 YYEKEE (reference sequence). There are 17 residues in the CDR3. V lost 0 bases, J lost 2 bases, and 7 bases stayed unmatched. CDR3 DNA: TGTGCCAGCAGCTTGGGTGCGACTAGCCTAAACACCGGGGAGCTGTTTTTT. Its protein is CASSLGATSLNTGELFF. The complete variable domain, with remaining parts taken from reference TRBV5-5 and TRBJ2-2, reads DAGVTQSPTHLIKTRGQQVTLRCSPISGHKSVSWYQQVLGQGPQFIFQYYEKEERGRGNFPDRFSARQFPNYSSELNVNALLLGDSALYLCASSLGATSLNTGELFFGEGSRLTVL.

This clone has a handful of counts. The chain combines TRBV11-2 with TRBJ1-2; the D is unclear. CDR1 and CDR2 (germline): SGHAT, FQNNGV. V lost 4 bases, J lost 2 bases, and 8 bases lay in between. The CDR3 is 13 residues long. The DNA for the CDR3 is TGTGCCAGCAGCTCGGACGGGAACTATGGCTACACCTTC. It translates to CASSSDGNYGYTF.

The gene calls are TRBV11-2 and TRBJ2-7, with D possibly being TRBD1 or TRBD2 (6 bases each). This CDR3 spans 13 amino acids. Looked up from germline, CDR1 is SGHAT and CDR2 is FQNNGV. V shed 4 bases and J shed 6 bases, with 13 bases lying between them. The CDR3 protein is CASSSWGAAEQYF. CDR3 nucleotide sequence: TGTGCCAGCAGCTCTTGGGGGGCTGCCGAGCAGTACTTC.

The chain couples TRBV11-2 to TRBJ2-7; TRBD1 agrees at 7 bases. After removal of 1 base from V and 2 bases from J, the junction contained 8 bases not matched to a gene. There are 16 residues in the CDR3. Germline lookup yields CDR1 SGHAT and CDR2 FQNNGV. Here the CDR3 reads CASSLGRNRGTYEQYF. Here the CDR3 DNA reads TGTGCCAGCAGCTTAGGACGAAACAGGGGTACCTACGAGCAGTACTTC.

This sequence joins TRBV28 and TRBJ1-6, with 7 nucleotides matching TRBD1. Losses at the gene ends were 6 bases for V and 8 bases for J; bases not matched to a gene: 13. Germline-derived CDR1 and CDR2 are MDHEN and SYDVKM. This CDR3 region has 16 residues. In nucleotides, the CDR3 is TGTGCCAGCAGAGACCCGGTTGAGGGGGCTGATTCACCCCTCCACTTT. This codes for CASRDPVEGADSPLHF.

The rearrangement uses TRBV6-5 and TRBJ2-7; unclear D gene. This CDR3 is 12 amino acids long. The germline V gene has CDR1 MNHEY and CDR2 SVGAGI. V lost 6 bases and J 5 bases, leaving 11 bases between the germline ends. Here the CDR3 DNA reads TGTGCCAGCAGCCCGCGGCAGAACGAGCAGTACTTC. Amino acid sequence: CASSPRQNEQYF.